This T cell receptor beta chain was observed in a study of T cell changes during pregnancy in multiple sclerosis. This clone was seen more than once but under ten times. This same CDR3 is encoded by further DNA sequences in the sample. The CDR3 totals 11 residues. CDR1 and CDR2 (germline): SQVTM, ANQGSEA. V lost 4 bases and J lost 3, with 4 bases in between. Measured with immunoSEQ multiplex PCR; TCRdb has only the in-frame clones, and not every one. In the table there are around 50,000 clones, approximately 92% of which are singletons. Specimen: CD8+ T cells from peripheral blood mononuclear cells, collected in the second trimester of pregnancy. This TCR was recovered from a female donor with multiple sclerosis, enrolled in a pregnancy study. V is TRBV29-1 and J is TRBJ1-3, with D unclear. In nucleotides, the CDR3 is TGCAGCGTTGTCCTTGGAAACACCATATATTTT. It is translated as CSVVLGNTIYF.